The 27 T cell receptor beta chains below come from one sample, sequenced in a study of shared clonotypes between healthy human individuals. Here immunoSEQ multiplex PCR was the method, and the copy in TCRdb shows in-frame clones only, minus some. The sample carries roughly 2.1 million clones, about 93% recorded once. Positively selected for CCR7, the CD45RO-negative cells used as naive CD8 cells excluded terminally differentiated effector memory CD45RA+ cells. The sequenced sample was naive CD8+ T cells from PBMCs. The receptors here all came from a man aged 18 to 29 in good health. Some clones in this sample may be carry-over from other donors' samples.

This chain connects TRBV7-9 to TRBJ1-1, with 8 bases lining up with TRBD1. The CDR3 runs 14 residues. Germline values: CDR1 SEHNR, CDR2 FQNEAQ (reference sequence). V shed 3 bases, J shed 8 bases, and the junction held 8 bases outside the gene matches. The CDR3 reads CASSFPDRANEAFF. The CDR3 DNA follows: TGTGCCAGCAGCTTCCCGGACAGGGCTAACGAAGCTTTCTTT.

V and J are TRBV6-5 and TRBJ2-1; tentative D call: TRBD2 (5 bases). The CDR3 runs to 16 residues. From germline, CDR1 is MNHEY and CDR2 SVGAGI. Trimming stripped 0 bases from V and 2 bases from J, with 11 bases between. The CDR3 DNA follows: TGTGCCAGCAGTTACTCCGAGGGCCCCCCCTACAATGAGCAGTTCTTC. Encoded protein: CASSYSEGPPYNEQFF.

Turning to this clone: In the same sample, other DNA sequences code for this CDR3. The J gene is TRBJ2-5, the V gene TRBV6-1; 8 bases line up with TRBD1. CDR1 and CDR2 from the germline V gene are MNHNS and SASEGT. The CDR3 covers 13 residues. Losses at the gene ends were 3 bases for V and 4 bases for J; bases not matched to a gene: 1. CDR3 nucleotides: TGTGCCAGCAGTGACAGGGGGCGAGAGACCCAGTACTTC. Its translation: CASSDRGRETQYF.

This clone was observed a handful of times. Other nucleotide sequences in the sample specify the same CDR3. DNA for the CDR3: TGTGCCAGCAGTTGGGGCAGGGACTACGAGCAGTACTTC. It translates to CASSWGRDYEQYF. This chain joins TRBV27 and TRBJ2-7, with a tentative D call TRBD1 (5 bases). V gave up 4 bases and J gave up 3 bases, with 10 bases separating them. Germline V gene data show CDR1 as MNHEY and CDR2 as SMNVEV (reference sequence). CDR3 length: 13 amino acids.

This chain links TRBV5-1 with TRBJ2-5; D is unclear. CDR1 is SGHRS and CDR2 is YFSETQ in the germline V gene. The length of the CDR3 is 14 residues. V lost 2 bases and J 1 base, leaving 9 bases between the germline ends. CDR3 coding DNA: TGCGCCAGCAGCTTTAACAGACCCCAAGAGACCCAGTACTTC. Its protein is CASSFNRPQETQYF.

This sequence joins TRBV6-1 and TRBJ2-3; the match to TRBD2 covers 12 bases. There are 17 residues in the CDR3. J lost 6 bases, V lost 2 bases, and 9 bases had no gene match. Germline lookup yields CDR1 MNHNS and CDR2 SASEGT. The CDR3 DNA reads TGTGCCAGCAGTGAATGGGGCCCGACTAGCGGGGGCGATACGCAGTATTTT. Its protein is CASSEWGPTSGGDTQYF.

This clone was found once. The same CDR3 can be traced to other DNA sequences in this sample. V gene TRBV27 combines with J gene TRBJ2-1, with 9 bases identical to TRBD1. CDR3 length: 17 residues. Looked up from germline, CDR1 is MNHEY and CDR2 is SMNVEV (reference sequence). The ends lost 1 base at V and 2 bases at J; junction bases unmatched: 6. This chain's CDR3 is CASSLLSGQGPYNEQFF. CDR3 nucleotide sequence: TGTGCCAGCAGTTTATTATCGGGACAGGGCCCCTACAATGAGCAGTTCTTC.

The V call is TRBV27, the J call TRBJ2-7, with 9 bases matching TRBD2. In germline, CDR1 is MNHEY, CDR2 SMNVEV (reference sequence). V shed 5 bases and J 3 bases; nucleotides not matched to a gene: 11. CDR3 length equals 16 residues. The CDR3 loop is CASSRLIAGENYEQYF. The DNA of the CDR3 is TGTGCCAGCAGTAGGCTAATAGCGGGAGAGAACTACGAGCAGTACTTC.

J is TRBJ2-3 and V is TRBV29-1, with D perhaps being TRBD1 or TRBD2 (7 bases each). V dropped 8 bases and J dropped 1 base, with 16 bases sitting between them. The V gene's germline CDR1 is SQVTM and CDR2 ANQGSEA. This CDR3 has 14 amino acids. DNA of the CDR3: TGCAGCCTGAGGGGGCTAGCGGGCACAGATACGCAGTATTTT. Its translation is CSLRGLAGTDTQYF.

For this clone: This CDR3 is also generated by other DNA sequences in the sample. The V and J genes are TRBV27 and TRBJ2-5, with 7 bases matching TRBD1. This CDR3 spans 14 amino acids. Germline-derived CDR1 and CDR2 are MNHEY and SMNVEV (reference sequence). V was clipped by 2 bases and J by 1 base; unmatched bases: 1. In nucleotides, the CDR3 is TGTGCCAGCAGTTTAGGGACAGCCCAAGAGACCCAGTACTTC. Its translation: CASSLGTAQETQYF.

The chain is built from TRBV19 and TRBJ2-7; 7 bases align to TRBD1. There are 17 residues in the CDR3. Unmatched junction bases numbered 15, after V lost 4 bases and J lost 3 bases. The V gene's germline CDR1 is LNHDA and CDR2 SQIVND (reference sequence). The CDR3 reads CASSTQQGSPVHYEQYF. Here the CDR3 DNA reads TGTGCCAGTAGTACGCAACAGGGGTCCCCCGTTCACTACGAGCAGTACTTC.

The chain is built from TRBV28 and TRBJ2-7; unclear D gene. The V and J ends lost 1 base and 2 bases respectively, with 9 bases between them. Germline V lookup: CDR1 MDHEN, CDR2 SYDVKM. The CDR3 has 14 amino acids. CDR3 nucleotides: TGTGCCAGCAGTTTATATCGCACCGCCTACGAGCAGTACTTC. It encodes CASSLYRTAYEQYF.

Only a few counts were recorded for this clone. The chain couples TRBV14 to TRBJ1-1, with D perhaps TRBD1 (5 bases). This CDR3 spans 15 amino acids. Germline V CDR1 and CDR2: SGHDN, FVKESK. V was cut by 4 bases and J by 1 base, with 13 bases left in between. Here the CDR3 DNA reads TGTGCCAGCAGCCTCCAACGGGGACCGAACACTGAAGCTTTCTTT. It specifies CASSLQRGPNTEAFF.

The chain combines TRBV11-2 with TRBJ2-7; TRBD1 matches at 7 bases. Unmatched junction bases numbered 7, after V lost 4 bases and J lost 4 bases. The CDR3 is 14 amino acids. Germline values: CDR1 SGHAT, CDR2 FQNNGV. The CDR3 nucleotides are TGTGCCAGCAGCTGGACAGGACAGCAGTACGAGCAGTACTTC. It is translated as CASSWTGQQYEQYF.

The genes are TRBV11-2 and TRBJ2-7; TRBD2 matches 7 bases. V shed 1 base, J shed 0 bases, and the junction held 6 bases outside the gene matches. CDR1 and CDR2 (germline): SGHAT, FQNNGV. This CDR3 comprises 16 residues. The CDR3 here is CASSLVGTIPSYEQYF. In DNA, the CDR3 is TGTGCCAGCAGCTTAGTTGGGACTATCCCCTCCTACGAGCAGTACTTC.

The V gene is TRBV7-2, the J gene TRBJ2-2, with D possibly being TRBD2 (6 bases). Trimming removed 4 bases from V and 7 bases from J, with 16 bases in between. The CDR3 totals 15 residues. Germline V gene data show CDR1 as SGHTA and CDR2 as FQGNSA. The chain's CDR3 is CASSSRREIGGELFF. CDR3 sequence (DNA): TGTGCCAGCAGCTCGCGGAGGGAGATAGGCGGGGAGCTGTTTTTT.

The chain uses TRBV29-1 and TRBJ2-6; D tentatively reads TRBD1 or TRBD2 (5 bases each). With 7 bases removed from V and 0 bases from J, the gap between germline ends came to 31 bases. The CDR3 length is 21 residues. In germline, CDR1 is SQVTM, CDR2 ANQGSEA. The CDR3 region has the DNA TGCAGCGCCACGCACCGCAAAGAGTCCAGGGTGGGGAGCTCTGGGGCCAACGTCCTGACTTTC. Translated: CSATHRKESRVGSSGANVLTF.

The chain employs TRBV30 and TRBJ1-1, with D hard to call. The CDR3 has 11 amino acids. Germline-derived CDR1 and CDR2 are GTSNPN and SVGIG (reference sequence). V was trimmed by 5 bases and J by 6 bases, leaving 10 bases between them. The CDR3 protein is CAWERGAEAFF. CDR3 DNA sequence: TGTGCCTGGGAACGGGGAGCTGAAGCTTTCTTT.

This clone came up once. V gene TRBV7-8 combines with J gene TRBJ1-4; possible D gene TRBD1, 5 bases. Trimming cost V 5 bases and J 0 bases, with 13 bases left between them. Germline V gene lookup returns CDR1 SGHVS and CDR2 FQNEAQ. CDR3 length equals 16 residues. CDR3 region: CASSRGVQPTNEKLFF. CDR3 bases: TGTGCCAGCAGCCGGGGGGTCCAACCAACTAATGAAAAACTGTTTTTT.

This chain links TRBV9 with TRBJ2-2; 9 bases match TRBD2. The germline CDR1 and CDR2 sequences are SGDLS and YYNGEE. V gave up 4 bases and J gave up 5 bases; unmatched junction bases: 12. This CDR3 region has 17 residues. The CDR3 bases are TGTGCCAGCAGCCTTGCCCTTAGCGGGAGAGGAACCGGGGAGCTGTTTTTT. Encoded protein: CASSLALSGRGTGELFF. Looking up the rest from reference TRBV9 and TRBJ2-2 gives the full variable domain: DSGVTQTPKHLITATGQRVTLRCSPRSGDLSVYWYQQSLDQGLQFLIQYYNGEERAKGNILERFSAQQFPDLHSELNLSSLELGDSALYFCASSLALSGRGTGELFFGEGSRLTVL.

The rearrangement uses TRBV30 and TRBJ2-1; D not resolved. This CDR3 has 12 amino acids. Germline lookup yields CDR1 GTSNPN and CDR2 SVGIG (reference sequence). V lost 2 bases, J lost 7 bases, and 9 bases lay in between. The CDR3 reads CAWSQKRNEQFF. CDR3 nucleotides: TGTGCCTGGAGTCAGAAGAGGAATGAGCAGTTCTTC.

The chain recombines TRBV4-1 with TRBJ1-4; 7 bases map to TRBD1. V lost 2 bases, J lost 7 bases, and 13 bases stayed unmatched. The V gene's germline CDR1 is MGHRA and CDR2 YSYEKL. The CDR3 length is 17 residues. The CDR3 region has the DNA TGCGCCAGCAGCCAAACCACCCGACTAGGGACAGTTGAAAAACTGTTTTTT. This sequence encodes CASSQTTRLGTVEKLFF.

This chain links TRBV7-6 with TRBJ2-7; D call uncertain. V dropped 3 bases and J dropped 3 bases, with 6 bases sitting between them. The CDR3 totals 12 residues. Germline loops: CDR1 SGHVS, CDR2 FNYEAQ. This CDR3 reads CASSFGRYEQYF. The CDR3 DNA is TGTGCCAGCAGCTTTGGCCGCTACGAGCAGTACTTC.

This chain connects TRBV14 to TRBJ1-2; D may be TRBD1 (5 bases). Trimming shortened V by 0 bases and J by 8 bases, and 10 bases separated the two germline ends. Per the germline V gene, CDR1 is SGHDN and CDR2 is FVKESK. This CDR3 has 13 residues. Here the CDR3 DNA reads TGTGCCAGCAGCCAAGATTGGGGGGAGGGCTACACCTTC. Its protein product is CASSQDWGEGYTF.

The chain couples TRBV4-2 to TRBJ2-2; D remains ambiguous. The CDR3 consists of 17 residues. CDR1 and CDR2 from the germline V gene are LGHNA and YNFKEQ. V lost 3 bases, J lost 0 bases, and 14 bases lay in between. CDR3 sequence (DNA): TGTGCCAGCAGCCACCCAATCGACGGTGCGAACACCGGGGAGCTGTTTTTT. It yields the protein CASSHPIDGANTGELFF.

V gene TRBV7-2 combines with J gene TRBJ1-1, with 8 bases that match TRBD1. The length of the CDR3 is 14 residues. CDR1 SGHTA and CDR2 FQGNSA come from the germline V gene. Trimming cost V 5 bases and J 10 bases; bases outside gene matches: 12. The CDR3 reads CASSPPGGLSAAFF. The CDR3 DNA reads as TGTGCCAGCAGCCCCCCAGGGGGCCTTTCGGCAGCTTTCTTT.

The J gene is TRBJ1-1, the V gene TRBV28; TRBD1 is a possible D gene (5 bases). The CDR3 is 16 amino acids. Trimming removed 2 bases at V and 0 bases at J, with 13 bases between. The V gene's germline CDR1 is MDHEN and CDR2 SYDVKM. The CDR3 region has the DNA TGTGCCAGCAGTTTACAGGGAGGATGGTTGAACACTGAAGCTTTCTTT. This gives the protein CASSLQGGWLNTEAFF.